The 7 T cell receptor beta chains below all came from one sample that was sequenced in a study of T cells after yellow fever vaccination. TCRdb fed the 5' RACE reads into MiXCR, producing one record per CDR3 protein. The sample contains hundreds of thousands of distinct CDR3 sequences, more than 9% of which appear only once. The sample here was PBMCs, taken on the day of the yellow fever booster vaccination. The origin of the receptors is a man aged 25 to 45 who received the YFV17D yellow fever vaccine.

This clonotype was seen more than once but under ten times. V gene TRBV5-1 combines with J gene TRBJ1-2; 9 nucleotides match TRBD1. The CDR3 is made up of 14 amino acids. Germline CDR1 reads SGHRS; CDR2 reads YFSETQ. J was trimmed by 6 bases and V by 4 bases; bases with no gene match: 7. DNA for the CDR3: TGCGCCAGCAGCATAAACGGACAGGGGCATGGCTACACCTTC. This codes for CASSINGQGHGYTF.

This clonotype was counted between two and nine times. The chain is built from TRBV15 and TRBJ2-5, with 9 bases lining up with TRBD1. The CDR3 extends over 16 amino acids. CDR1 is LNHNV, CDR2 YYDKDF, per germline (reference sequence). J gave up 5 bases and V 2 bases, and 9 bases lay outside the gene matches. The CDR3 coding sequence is TGTGCCACCAGCAGAACCCCGGGACAGGGTGGGGAGACCCAGTACTTC. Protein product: CATSRTPGQGGETQYF.

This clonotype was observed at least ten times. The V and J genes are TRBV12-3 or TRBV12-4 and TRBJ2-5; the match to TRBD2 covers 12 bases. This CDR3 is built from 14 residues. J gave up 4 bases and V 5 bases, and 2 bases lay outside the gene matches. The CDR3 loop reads CASSVTSGRETQYF. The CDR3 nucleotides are TGTGCCAGCAGTGTGACTAGCGGGAGAGAGACCCAGTACTTC.

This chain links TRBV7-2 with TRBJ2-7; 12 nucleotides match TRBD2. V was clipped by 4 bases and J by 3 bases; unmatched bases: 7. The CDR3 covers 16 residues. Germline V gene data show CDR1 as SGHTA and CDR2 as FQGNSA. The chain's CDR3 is CASSSTLAGGYYEQYF. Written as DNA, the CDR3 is TGTGCCAGCAGCTCGACCCTAGCGGGAGGGTACTACGAGCAGTACTTC.

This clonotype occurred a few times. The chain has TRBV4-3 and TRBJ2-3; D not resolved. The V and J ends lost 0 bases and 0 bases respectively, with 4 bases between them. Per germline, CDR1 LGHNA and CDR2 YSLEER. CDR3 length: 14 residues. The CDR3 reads CASSQDISTDTQYF. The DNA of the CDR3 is TGCGCCAGCAGCCAAGATATCAGCACAGATACGCAGTATTTT.

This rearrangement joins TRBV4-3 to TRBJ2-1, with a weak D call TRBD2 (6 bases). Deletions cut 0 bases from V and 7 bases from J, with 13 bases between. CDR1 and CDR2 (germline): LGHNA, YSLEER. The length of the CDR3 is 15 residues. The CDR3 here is CASSQDWGGMNEQFF. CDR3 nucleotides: TGCGCCAGCAGCCAAGATTGGGGAGGTATGAATGAGCAGTTCTTC.

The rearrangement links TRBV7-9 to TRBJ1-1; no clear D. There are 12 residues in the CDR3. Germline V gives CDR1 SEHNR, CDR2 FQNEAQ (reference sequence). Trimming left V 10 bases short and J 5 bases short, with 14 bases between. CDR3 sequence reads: CAIVVVGTEAFF. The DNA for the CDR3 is TGTGCCATAGTTGTGGTTGGGACTGAAGCTTTCTTT.